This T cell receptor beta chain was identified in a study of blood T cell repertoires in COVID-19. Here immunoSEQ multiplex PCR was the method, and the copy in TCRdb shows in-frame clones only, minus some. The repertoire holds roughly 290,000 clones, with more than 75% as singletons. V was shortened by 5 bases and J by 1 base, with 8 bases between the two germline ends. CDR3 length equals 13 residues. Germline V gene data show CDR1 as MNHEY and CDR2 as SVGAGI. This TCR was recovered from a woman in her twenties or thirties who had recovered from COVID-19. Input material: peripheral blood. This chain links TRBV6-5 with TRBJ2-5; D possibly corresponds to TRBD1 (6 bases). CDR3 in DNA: TGTGCCAGCAGTCGGACAGCCCAAGAGACCCAGTACTTC. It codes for CASSRTAQETQYF.